This entry describes one T cell receptor (beta chain). The germline V and J ends were trimmed by 1 base and 4 bases, with 11 bases remaining between them. The CDR3 has 14 residues. Germline CDR1 and CDR2: LGHNA and YSLEER. This sample was taken from a study of cytomegalovirus exposure and HLA in healthy donors. The protocol was immunoSEQ multiplex PCR, while the TCRdb copy is restricted to in-frame clones and leaves out a portion. Of under 200,000 clones detected, less than 90% appear once; the ten largest clones hold roughly 5.8%. This TCR came from a woman aged 25-40 years in good health and CMV-seronegative. The chain couples TRBV4-3 to TRBJ2-7; D is possibly TRBD1 (6 bases). Material for sequencing was PBMCs. CDR3 DNA: TGCGCCAGCAGCCAAGGGACAGCCCGGTACGAGCAGTACTTC. Protein: CASSQGTARYEQYF.